These T cell receptor beta chains were read from a single sample in a study of Ad26.COV2.S vaccination and SARS-CoV-2 variants. Here immunoSEQ multiplex PCR was the method, and the copy in TCRdb shows in-frame clones only, minus some. Of about 440,000 clones in the sample, 80% to 95% were seen once. This specimen consisted of peripheral blood, obtained in a trial of Ad26.COV2.S vaccine versus placebo. Source of these receptors: a person aged 18-65 years who received the Ad26.COV2.S COVID-19 vaccine or a placebo. The CDR3 runs from the conserved cysteine through the conserved F or W. A D gene is named only where the DNA matches it firmly. Clone size appears in some rows only: once, few, many, or a class for an expanded clone.

V,J,size,D,CDR3,DNA
TRBV28,TRBJ2-2,.,TRBD1,CASSNRDSFTGELFF,TGTGCCAGCAGTAATCGGGACAGCTTTACCGGGGAGCTGTTTTTT
TRBV18,TRBJ2-7,.,TRBD2,CASSGLAGTYEQYF,TGTGCCAGCTCCGGACTAGCGGGAACCTACGAGCAGTACTTC
TRBV4-3,TRBJ1-6,.,.,CASSQTGSPLHF,TGCGCCAGCAGCCAAACAGGTTCACCCCTCCACTTT
TRBV7-9,TRBJ2-5,.,TRBD1,CASSLAGRGHETQYF,TGTGCCAGCAGCTTAGCCGGCAGGGGGCACGAGACCCAGTACTTC
TRBV5-4,TRBJ2-5,.,.,CASSRGAGAGETQYF,TGTGCCAGCAGCCGAGGGGCAGGGGCAGGGGAGACCCAGTACTTC
TRBV21-1,TRBJ1-2,.,.,CASSKRTYPNYGYTF,TGTGCCAGCAGCAAGCGGACCTATCCTAACTATGGCTACACCTTC
TRBV28,TRBJ1-1,.,TRBD1,CASSFPRDRDDTEAFF,TGTGCCAGCAGTTTCCCGAGGGACAGAGATGACACTGAAGCTTTCTTT
TRBV28,TRBJ2-5,.,.,CASSSSGETQYF,TGTGCCAGCAGCAGTTCGGGGGAGACCCAGTACTTC
TRBV11-2,TRBJ2-7,.,.,CASSLGLEQYF,TGTGCCAGCAGCTTAGGCCTCGAGCAGTACTTC
TRBV4-3,TRBJ2-7,.,.,CASSQAQAYEQYF,TGCGCCAGCAGCCAAGCTCAAGCCTACGAGCAGTACTTC
TRBV7-3,TRBJ2-2,.,.,CASSLTIGTGELFF,TGTGCCAGCAGCTTAACGATAGGCACCGGGGAGCTGTTTTTT
TRBV18,TRBJ2-7,few,TRBD1,CASSGTGRMGEQYF,TGTGCCAGCTCGGGGACAGGGCGAATGGGCGAGCAGTACTTC
TRBV4-2,TRBJ1-1,.,TRBD1,CASSQGGGQGARGTEAFF,TGTGCCAGCAGCCAAGGGGGAGGGCAGGGGGCAAGAGGGACTGAAGCTTTCTTT
TRBV19,TRBJ2-2,once,.,CASRNRANTGELFF,TGTGCCAGTAGGAACAGGGCGAACACCGGGGAGCTGTTTTTT
TRBV19,TRBJ2-7,.,TRBD1,CASSISSGGDYEQYF,TGTGCCAGTAGTATAAGCTCAGGGGGTGACTACGAGCAGTACTTC
TRBV28,TRBJ2-5,.,.,CASSLVATVIQETQYF,TGTGCCAGCAGTTTAGTAGCAACTGTTATCCAGGAGACCCAGTACTTC
TRBV19,TRBJ1-5,.,.,CASSNRGFNQPQHF,TGTGCCAGTAGTAATCGGGGCTTCAATCAGCCCCAGCATTTT
TRBV10-3,TRBJ2-7,.,TRBD1,CATLGQGPYEQYF,TGTGCCACGCTGGGACAGGGCCCCTACGAGCAGTACTTC
TRBV11-2,TRBJ1-5,few,TRBD1,CASSEGQGLSYQPQHF,TGTGCCAGCAGCGAGGGACAGGGACTAAGCTATCAGCCCCAGCATTTT
TRBV5-1,TRBJ2-6,.,.,CASSLVGPGANVLTF,TGCGCCAGCAGCTTGGTCGGGCCTGGGGCCAACGTCCTGACTTTC
TRBV24-1,TRBJ2-1,.,.,CATSREGGDTYNEQFF,TGTGCCACTTCTCGTGAGGGCGGGGACACCTACAATGAGCAGTTCTTC
TRBV7-8,TRBJ1-1,.,TRBD1,CASSPSGQMNTEAFF,TGTGCCAGCAGCCCGTCGGGACAGATGAACACTGAAGCTTTCTTT
TRBV18,TRBJ2-7,.,TRBD1,CASSPGTVNSYEQYF,TGTGCCAGCTCACCGGGGACAGTTAACTCCTACGAGCAGTACTTC
TRBV18,TRBJ2-7,.,TRBD2,CASSLRLAGRVYEQYF,TGTGCCAGCTCACTTAGACTAGCGGGAAGGGTATACGAGCAGTACTTC
TRBV4-1,TRBJ2-3,.,.,CASSQVRDTQYF,TGCGCCAGCAGCCAAGTGCGAGATACGCAGTATTTT
TRBV10-3,TRBJ2-5,.,.,CAISEFGQETQYF,TGTGCCATCAGTGAGTTCGGACAAGAGACCCAGTACTTC
TRBV6-2/TRBV6-3,TRBJ2-1,many,.,CASSHSMGSYNEQFF,TGTGCCAGCAGTCACTCGATGGGCTCCTACAATGAGCAGTTCTTC
TRBV25-1,TRBJ1-3,.,TRBD1,CASSASGTGLGNTIYF,TGTGCCAGCAGTGCCTCCGGGACAGGGCTCGGAAACACCATATATTTT
TRBV6-4,TRBJ2-1,.,.,CASRRDTSSYNEQFF,TGTGCCAGCAGGCGGGACACGAGCTCCTACAATGAGCAGTTCTTC
TRBV6-5,TRBJ2-3,.,TRBD2,CASSSGGGPSGDTQYF,TGTGCCAGCAGTTCCGGGGGAGGGCCCTCGGGAGATACGCAGTATTTT
TRBV14,TRBJ2-7,once,.,CASSQDHNYEQYF,TGTGCCAGCAGCCAAGATCACAACTACGAGCAGTACTTC
TRBV5-4,TRBJ1-2,.,.,CASSSGGRGAGYDGYTF,TGTGCCAGCAGCTCCGGGGGGAGGGGCGCCGGCTACGATGGCTACACCTTC
TRBV28,TRBJ1-3,.,.,CASSHGTGLGNTIYF,TGTGCCAGCAGTCACGGAACAGGGTTAGGAAACACCATATATTTT
TRBV11-2,TRBJ2-7,once,.,CASSRVRDRKYEQYF,TGTGCCAGCAGCAGGGTTCGAGACAGAAAATACGAGCAGTACTTC
TRBV25-1,TRBJ1-1,.,TRBD1,CASSAADRVDTEAFF,TGTGCCAGCAGTGCGGCGGACAGGGTGGACACTGAAGCTTTCTTT
TRBV7-8,TRBJ2-5,.,.,CASSPRTGTQYF,TGTGCCAGCAGCCCCCGAACGGGGACCCAGTACTTC
TRBV3-1/TRBV3-2,TRBJ2-2,.,.,CASSQNWPDGGELFF,TGTGCCAGCAGCCAGAACTGGCCGGACGGCGGGGAGCTGTTTTTT
TRBV7-2,TRBJ2-7,.,.,CASSLGGRGAGYEQYF,TGTGCCAGCAGCTTAGGAGGTAGGGGGGCGGGGTACGAGCAGTACTTC
TRBV7-2,TRBJ2-7,.,.,CASSLALSQQGEQYF,TGTGCCAGCAGCTTAGCGCTAAGCCAGCAGGGCGAGCAGTACTTC
TRBV27,TRBJ2-1,.,.,CASSAGSDASYNEQFF,TGTGCCAGCAGTGCCGGATCCGACGCCTCCTACAATGAGCAGTTCTTC
TRBV7-9,TRBJ2-7,.,.,CASSLGGFYEQYF,TGTGCCAGCAGCCTTGGGGGGTTCTACGAGCAGTACTTC
TRBV19,TRBJ2-3,.,.,CASSIWGEQTDTQYF,TGTGCCAGTAGTATTTGGGGAGAACAGACAGATACGCAGTATTTT
TRBV4-1,TRBJ2-7,.,TRBD2,CASSQRLAGAHEQYF,TGCGCCAGCAGCCAAAGACTAGCGGGAGCACACGAGCAGTACTTC
TRBV6-1,TRBJ1-1,.,.,CASSDLGGFSGNTEAFF,TGTGCCAGCAGTGATTTGGGAGGGTTCTCTGGGAACACTGAAGCTTTCTTT
TRBV28,TRBJ1-5,.,.,CASSLARLNQPQHF,TGTGCCAGCAGTTTAGCACGGCTCAATCAGCCCCAGCATTTT
TRBV18,TRBJ2-2,.,.,CASSPTSGFRSGELFF,TGTGCCAGCTCACCTACTTCCGGGTTTAGAAGCGGGGAGCTGTTTTTT
TRBV6-2/TRBV6-3,TRBJ1-4,.,.,CASSTAQAMFEKLFF,TGTGCCAGCAGCACGGCGCAGGCGATGTTCGAAAAACTGTTTTTT
TRBV4-2,TRBJ1-2,.,.,CASSQDKARRGYTF,TGTGCCAGCAGCCAAGATAAGGCAAGAAGGGGCTACACCTTC
TRBV28,TRBJ2-7,once,TRBD1,CASRRTGGRSYEQYF,TGTGCCAGCAGACGGACAGGGGGTCGGTCCTACGAGCAGTACTTC
TRBV7-9,TRBJ2-3,.,TRBD2,CASSSGTIDTDTQYF,TGTGCCAGCAGCTCCGGGACTATCGACACAGATACGCAGTATTTT
TRBV6-2/TRBV6-3,TRBJ2-2,.,.,CASSYALSWGPPKTNTGELFF,TGTGCCAGCAGTTACGCACTCTCGTGGGGACCCCCGAAGACGAACACCGGGGAGCTGTTTTTT
TRBV4-1,TRBJ2-7,.,.,CASSQDSGSEQYF,TGCGCCAGCAGCCAAGATAGCGGTAGCGAGCAGTACTTC
TRBV10-3,TRBJ2-3,.,.,CAISGILGGSDTQYF,TGTGCCATCAGTGGGATCCTGGGAGGTTCAGATACGCAGTATTTT
TRBV6-4,TRBJ2-2,.,TRBD1,CASSSQGAGGELFF,TGTGCCAGCAGCTCACAGGGGGCCGGCGGGGAGCTGTTTTTT